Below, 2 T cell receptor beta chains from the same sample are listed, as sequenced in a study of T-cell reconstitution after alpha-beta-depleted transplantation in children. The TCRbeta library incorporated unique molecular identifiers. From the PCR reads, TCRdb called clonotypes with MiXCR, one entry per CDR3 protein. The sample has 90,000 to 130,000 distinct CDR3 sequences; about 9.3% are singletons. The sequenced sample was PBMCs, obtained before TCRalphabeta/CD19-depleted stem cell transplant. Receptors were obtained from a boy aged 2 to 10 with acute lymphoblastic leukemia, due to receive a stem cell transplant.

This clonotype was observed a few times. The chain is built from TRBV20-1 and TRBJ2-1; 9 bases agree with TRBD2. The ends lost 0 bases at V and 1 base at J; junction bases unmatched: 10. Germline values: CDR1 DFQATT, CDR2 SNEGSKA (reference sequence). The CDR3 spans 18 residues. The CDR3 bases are TGCAGTGCTAGAGATTATCGTACTAGCGGGTCTTCCTACAATGAGCAGTTCTTC. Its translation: CSARDYRTSGSSYNEQFF.

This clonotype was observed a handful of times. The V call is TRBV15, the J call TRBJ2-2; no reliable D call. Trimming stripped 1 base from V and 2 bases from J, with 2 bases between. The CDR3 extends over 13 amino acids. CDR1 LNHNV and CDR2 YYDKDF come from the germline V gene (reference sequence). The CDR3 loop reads CATSRGNTGELFF. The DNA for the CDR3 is TGTGCCACCAGCAGAGGAAACACCGGGGAGCTGTTTTTT.